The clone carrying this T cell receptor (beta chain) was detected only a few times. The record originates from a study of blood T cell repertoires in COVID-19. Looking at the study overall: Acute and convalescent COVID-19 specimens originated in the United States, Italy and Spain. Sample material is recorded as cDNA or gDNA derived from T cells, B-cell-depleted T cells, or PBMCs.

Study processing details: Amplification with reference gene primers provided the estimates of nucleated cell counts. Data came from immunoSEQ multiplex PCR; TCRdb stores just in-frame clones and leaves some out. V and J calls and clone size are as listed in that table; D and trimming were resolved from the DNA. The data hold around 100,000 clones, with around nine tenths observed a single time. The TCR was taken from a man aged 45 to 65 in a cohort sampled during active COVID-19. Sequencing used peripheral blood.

The CDR3 nucleotides read TGTGCCAGCAGTGAGCAGACAGGGGGCTACGAGCAGTACGTC. This sequence encodes CASSEQTGGYEQYV. The chain employs TRBV6-1 and TRBJ2-7; TRBD1 matches 9 bases. Germline CDR1 is MNHNS and CDR2 is SASEGT. The V and J ends lost 3 bases and 3 bases, in that order; junction bases with no gene match: 3. CDR3 length equals 14 residues.